This TCR beta chain was retrieved from a study of cytotoxic CD8 clonotypes in ibrutinib-treated CLL. Whole-study context: The taking of response samples occurred after a median about 12 months of treatment, with a range of 6 to 36.

Study outcomes and limitations: Clonality showed a rise at ibrutinib response that reversed toward baseline at progression. Under therapy, public clonotypes either contracted or stayed stable, and they were uncommon.

Notes on this clone: The target antigen is unknown.

This CDR3 has 14 residues. V shed 4 bases, J shed 6 bases, and the junction held 3 bases outside the gene matches. CDR1 SEHNR and CDR2 FQNEAQ come from the germline V gene (reference sequence). The data were produced by immunoSEQ multiplex PCR, yet TCRdb's version contains in-frame clones alone and is incomplete. Here the sample spans 130,000 or so clones, roughly 80% being singletons. The V and J genes are TRBV7-9 and TRBJ1-4; TRBD1 aligns across 9 bases. The specimen was PBMCs, collected after 24 months of ibrutinib treatment. The receptor comes from a human donor with chronic lymphocytic leukemia. CDR3 in amino acids: CASSSTGGDEKLFF. In DNA form, the CDR3 reads TGTGCCAGCAGCTCCACAGGGGGCGATGAAAAACTGTTTTTT.